The TCR beta chain described here comes from a study of early T cells in non-severe SARS-CoV-2 infection. This clonotype was seen ten or more times. Tagging with unique molecular identifiers was applied to individual cDNA molecules. TCRdb reprocessed the 5' RACE reads with MiXCR, giving one entry per CDR3 protein. The sample comprises roughly 83,000 distinct CDR3 sequences, around 12% of which are singletons, and 4% to 4.5% rests with the top ten. This receptor was obtained from an adult who was a healthcare worker with PCR-confirmed SARS-CoV-2 infection or an uninfected control (not recorded which). The material sequenced was whole blood, taken at baseline.

The CDR3 loop is CASVNPLTYNEQFF. Here the CDR3 DNA reads TGTGCCAGCGTTAATCCACTAACCTACAATGAGCAGTTCTTC. The J gene is TRBJ2-1, the V gene TRBV7-9; D not resolved. The CDR3 is 14 residues long. From germline, CDR1 is SEHNR and CDR2 FQNEAQ (reference sequence). Trimming took off 8 bases at V and 2 bases at J, with 13 bases between the two ends.